These 26 T cell receptor beta chains share one sample of origin, sequenced in a study of blood T cell repertoires in COVID-19. TCRdb's table, derived via immunoSEQ multiplex PCR, lists solely in-frame clones and lacks some. The profile shows roughly 65,000 clones, around nine tenths of them singletons. What was sequenced was peripheral blood. These receptors all stem from a woman aged 55-75 years with acute or convalescent COVID-19.

The rearrangement joins TRBV13 to TRBJ1-6; maybe TRBD1 (6 bases). From germline, CDR1 is PRHDT and CDR2 FYEKMQ (reference sequence). This CDR3 has 15 residues. Trimming left V 5 bases short and J 5 bases short, with 13 bases between. This chain's CDR3 is CASSREGVNNSPLHF. The DNA for the CDR3 is TGTGCCAGCAGCCGCGAGGGGGTTAATAATTCACCCCTCCACTTT.

V is TRBV10-2 and J is TRBJ2-1, with D possibly being TRBD1 (6 bases). The V end was cut by 7 bases, the J end by 6 bases, with 10 bases between. Germline V gene data show CDR1 as WSHSY and CDR2 as SAAADI. The CDR3 length is 12 residues. CDR3 nucleotides: TGCGCCAGCATGGCAGGGGCCAATGAGCAGTTCTTC. Protein product: CASMAGANEQFF.

A few counts support this clone. This chain connects TRBV12-3 or TRBV12-4 to TRBJ1-6; a weak D match, TRBD1 (5 bases). CDR3 size: 12 residues. The V end lost 2 bases, the J end lost 14 bases, and 10 bases lay between the germline ends. As DNA, the CDR3 is TGTGCCAGCAGTTTACAGGGAAGCACCCTCCACTTT. Its translation: CASSLQGSTLHF.

V and J are TRBV3-1 (or the pseudogene TRBV3-2) and TRBJ2-1; 7 nucleotides match TRBD1. This CDR3 spans 15 amino acids. CDR1 is LGHDT and CDR2 is YNNKEL in the germline V gene (reference sequence). V trimming: 3 bases; J trimming: 0 bases; junction bases outside the gene matches: 2. The CDR3 DNA is TGTGCCAGCAGCCATCGACAGGGCTCCTACAATGAGCAGTTCTTC. Protein product: CASSHRQGSYNEQFF.

V usage is TRBV15 and J usage is TRBJ2-7; weak D call: TRBD1 (5 bases). V shed 0 bases and J shed 3 bases, with 6 bases lying between them. The CDR3 is made up of 13 amino acids. Germline assignment: CDR1 LNHNV and CDR2 YYDKDF (reference sequence). The CDR3 reads CATSRDRGYEQYF. CDR3 nucleotides: TGTGCCACCAGCAGAGATAGGGGCTACGAGCAGTACTTC.

The V and J genes are TRBV10-3 and TRBJ2-1; 7 bases match TRBD2. Germline-derived CDR1 and CDR2 are ENHRY and SYGVKD. This CDR3 comprises 16 residues. With 3 bases clipped from V and 8 bases from J, the junction kept 13 bases outside the gene matches. CDR3: CAISDPSGLTRDEQFF. CDR3 nucleotides: TGTGCCATCAGTGATCCTAGCGGCTTAACGAGGGATGAGCAGTTCTTC.

The chain is built from TRBV3-1 (or the pseudogene TRBV3-2) and TRBJ1-2; no definite D call. This CDR3 region has 13 residues. CDR1 and CDR2 (germline): LGHDT, YNNKEL (reference sequence). The ends were cut back, 4 bases at V and 8 bases at J, with 14 bases in the middle. The CDR3 DNA sequence: TGTGCCAGCAGCCGGCGGGGAACGGGGGGCTACACCTTC. The encoded protein is CASSRRGTGGYTF.

This clone came up many times. This chain links TRBV6-5 with TRBJ2-5; 10 bases fit TRBD2. Trimming took 3 bases from V and 5 from J; bases not matched to a gene: 9. The CDR3 is 16 amino acids. Germline V gene data show CDR1 as MNHEY and CDR2 as SVGAGI. CDR3 in amino acids: CASSYATSGVTETQYF. The CDR3 DNA reads as TGTGCCAGCAGTTATGCCACTAGCGGGGTCACCGAGACCCAGTACTTC.

This clone showed up just a few times. The V call is TRBV10-3, the J call TRBJ1-5; tentatively, D is TRBD1 (5 bases). V lost 5 bases, J lost 0 bases, and 14 bases lay in between. CDR3 length: 16 residues. CDR1 is ENHRY, CDR2 SYGVKD, per germline. The chain's CDR3 is CAISLGLPNSNQPQHF. The DNA of the CDR3 is TGTGCCATCAGTCTGGGACTGCCAAATAGCAATCAGCCCCAGCATTTT.

The CDR3 protein is CASSQATGGSEDTQYF. The CDR3, as DNA: TGCGCCAGCAGCCAAGCTACAGGGGGCTCTGAAGATACGCAGTATTTT. J is TRBJ2-3 and V is TRBV4-1, with 9 nucleotides matching TRBD1. Germline loops: CDR1 MGHRA, CDR2 YSYEKL. This CDR3 region has 16 residues. Unmatched junction bases numbered 7, after V lost 1 base and J lost 5 bases.

The chain carries TRBV14 and TRBJ2-1, with 7 positions matching TRBD1. V was pared by 2 bases and J by 6 bases, with 10 bases of the junction left unmatched. This CDR3 has 16 residues. The V gene's germline CDR1 is SGHDN and CDR2 FVKESK. In DNA, the CDR3 is TGTGCCAGCAGCCAACGAACAGGGGTCCCCCGCAATGAGCAGTTCTTC. Translation gives CASSQRTGVPRNEQFF. The full variable domain, rest sourced from reference TRBV14 and TRBJ2-1, is EAGVTQFPSHSVIEKGQTVTLRCDPISGHDNLYWYRRVMGKEIKFLLHFVKESKQDESGMPNNRFLAERTGGTYSTLKVQPAELEDSGVYFCASSQRTGVPRNEQFFGPGTRLTVL.

The sample holds one count of this clone. The DNA of the CDR3 is TGTGCCAGCAGACTAACACAGGGGGCGGGCCATGAGCAGTTCTTC. Protein: CASRLTQGAGHEQFF. The chain employs TRBV6-5 and TRBJ2-1; TRBD1 matches 9 bases. CDR3 length: 15 residues. After removal of 6 bases from V and 8 bases from J, the junction contained 11 bases not matched to a gene. Germline V gives CDR1 MNHEY, CDR2 SVGAGI.

V gene TRBV5-1 combines with J gene TRBJ2-7; 8 nucleotides agree with TRBD2. J lost 0 bases, V lost 2 bases, and 7 bases had no gene match. The CDR3 is 16 amino acids. CDR1 is SGHRS and CDR2 is YFSETQ in the germline V gene. The CDR3 protein is CASSLGRGASSYEQYF. The CDR3 bases are TGCGCCAGCAGCTTAGGGCGGGGGGCCAGCTCCTACGAGCAGTACTTC.

The chain uses TRBV27 and TRBJ1-1, with D maybe TRBD1 (5 bases). This CDR3 spans 16 amino acids. The germline V and J ends were trimmed by 6 bases and 2 bases, with 19 bases remaining between them. Germline V gene lookup returns CDR1 MNHEY and CDR2 SMNVEV (reference sequence). The DNA of the CDR3 is TGTGCCAGCAGCCCGATGCCAGGGTGGGGAAACACTGAAGCTTTCTTT. Residues: CASSPMPGWGNTEAFF.

V and J are TRBV5-1 and TRBJ2-2; tentative D call: TRBD2 (5 bases). V gave up 4 bases and J gave up 5 bases, with 15 bases separating them. This CDR3 has 15 residues. Germline V CDR1 and CDR2: SGHRS, YFSETQ. DNA of the CDR3: TGCGCCAGCAGCATCACCGCCCGGGAAACCGGGGAGCTGTTTTTT. This gives the protein CASSITARETGELFF.

V is TRBV27 and J is TRBJ2-3; 9 bases match TRBD1. The CDR3 has 14 residues. CDR1 and CDR2 (germline): MNHEY, SMNVEV (reference sequence). Trimming cost V 6 bases and J 5 bases; bases outside gene matches: 6. The CDR3 reads CASRPGQGGDTQYF. CDR3 sequence (DNA): TGTGCCAGCAGACCGGGACAGGGAGGAGATACGCAGTATTTT.

This chain uses TRBV14 with TRBJ2-4, with a possible D match to TRBD1 (5 bases). This CDR3 region has 14 residues. V lost 0 bases and J 9 bases, leaving 12 bases between the germline ends. Germline lookup yields CDR1 SGHDN and CDR2 FVKESK. Here the CDR3 reads CASSQEYRLSIQYF. The CDR3 nucleotides are TGTGCCAGCAGCCAAGAATACAGGCTAAGCATTCAGTACTTC. The variable domain in full, with the rest retrieved from reference TRBV14 and TRBJ2-4, is EAGVTQFPSHSVIEKGQTVTLRCDPISGHDNLYWYRRVMGKEIKFLLHFVKESKQDESGMPNNRFLAERTGGTYSTLKVQPAELEDSGVYFCASSQEYRLSIQYFGAGTRLSVL.

This clone was picked up many times. The chain recombines TRBV11-2 with TRBJ1-1; D is unresolved. The CDR3 is 15 amino acids. Trimming took 0 bases from V and 5 from J, leaving 13 bases between them. Germline assignment: CDR1 SGHAT and CDR2 FQNNGV. The CDR3 spells CASSLDLAGGTEAFF. CDR3 DNA sequence: TGTGCCAGCAGCTTAGATCTGGCGGGAGGAACTGAAGCTTTCTTT.

The chain recombines TRBV5-1 with TRBJ1-1; D ambiguous. This CDR3 comprises 14 residues. V gave up 1 base and J gave up 0 bases, with 7 bases separating them. The germline gives CDR1 SGHRS, CDR2 YFSETQ. The CDR3 sequence: CASSLSLMNTEAFF. CDR3 sequence (DNA): TGCGCCAGCAGCTTGAGCCTAATGAACACTGAAGCTTTCTTT. Supplemented by reference TRBV5-1 and TRBJ1-1, the full variable domain reads KAGVTQTPRYLIKTRGQQVTLSCSPISGHRSVSWYQQTPGQGLQFLFEYFSETQRNKGNFPGRFSGRQFSNSRSEMNVSTLELGDSALYLCASSLSLMNTEAFFGQGTRLTVV.

Here the CDR3 DNA reads TGTGCCACCAGCTCCTCAGGGGACGAGACCCAGTACTTC. Translating it yields CATSSSGDETQYF. This sequence joins TRBV15 and TRBJ2-5, with a tentative D call TRBD1 (6 bases). Germline V gives CDR1 LNHNV, CDR2 YYDKDF (reference sequence). V lost 5 bases and J lost 5, with 12 bases in between. CDR3 size: 13 residues.

Details on this clone: The junction departs from germline at one end; a sequencing error may be responsible. The gene calls are TRBV6-2 or TRBV6-3 and TRBJ1-5; D gene unclear. Germline V gene sequence: CDR1 MNHEY, CDR2 SVGEGT. The CDR3 sequence is 14 residues long. DNA of the CDR3: TGTGCCAGCAGGTACTCAGAGACTAATCAGCCCCAGCATTTT. Translating it yields CASRYSETNQPQHF.

In DNA form, the CDR3 reads TGTGCCTGGAGGGGGACTAGCGGGGGCACCTACGAGCAGTACTTC. Translating it yields CAWRGTSGGTYEQYF. This chain uses TRBV30 with TRBJ2-7, with TRBD2 matching 14 bases. The V gene end was trimmed by 3 bases and the J gene end by 2 bases; junction bases not matched to a gene: 3. Looked up from germline, CDR1 is GTSNPN and CDR2 is SVGIG (reference sequence). The CDR3 totals 15 residues.

The rearrangement joins TRBV2 to TRBJ2-3; the match to TRBD2 covers 10 bases. The CDR3 is 16 residues long. Per the germline V gene, CDR1 is SNHLY and CDR2 is FYNNEI. J was trimmed by 2 bases and V by 3 bases; bases with no gene match: 5. The CDR3 nucleotides read TGTGCCAGCAGTGAGAGGACTAGCGGCATCACAGATACGCAGTATTTT. This translates into CASSERTSGITDTQYF.

The chain employs TRBV2 and TRBJ2-1; D perhaps matches TRBD2 (7 bases). The CDR3 has 13 amino acids. V was pared by 10 bases and J by 2 bases, with 12 bases between. Germline CDR1 is SNHLY and CDR2 is FYNNEI. The CDR3 DNA follows: TGTGCCACTAACGGGGGGCCCTACAATGAGCAGTTCTTC. Its protein is CATNGGPYNEQFF.

The chain carries TRBV28 and TRBJ2-2, with a weak D call TRBD1 (6 bases). The CDR3 has 18 amino acids. Germline V gene sequence: CDR1 MDHEN, CDR2 SYDVKM. Trimming shortened V by 5 bases and J by 2 bases, and 21 bases separated the two germline ends. DNA of the CDR3: TGTGCCAGCAGTCCCTATAGGGGCTCAGGGGCCAACACCGGGGAGCTGTTTTTT. Protein: CASSPYRGSGANTGELFF.

This chain connects TRBV20-1 to TRBJ1-4; a possible D gene is TRBD1 (5 bases). V gave up 7 bases and J gave up 8 bases, with 11 bases separating them. Germline lookup yields CDR1 DFQATT and CDR2 SNEGSKA (reference sequence). This CDR3 is 11 amino acids long. As DNA, the CDR3 is TGCAGTGGAGGACATCTGGAAAAACTGTTTTTT. It is translated as CSGGHLEKLFF.